The T cell receptor (beta chain) described here comes from a study of beta chain features in type 1 diabetes. This clone was counted a single time. Expressed TCRB transcripts got sequenced, as all isolated RNA was reverse transcribed. Method: immunoSEQ multiplex PCR; TCRdb's copy keeps in-frame clones and lacks some. The table lists more than 120,000 clones, over 9.5% of them singletons. Isolation of CD4+ naive, central memory, regulatory and stem cell-like memory cells was achieved by sorting via CD45RO/CCR7/CD25/CD127/CD95/CD27. Trimming cost V 3 bases and J 8 bases; bases outside gene matches: 6. In germline, CDR1 is SGHTA, CDR2 FQGNSA. This CDR3 region has 16 residues.

The V and J genes are TRBV7-2 and TRBJ2-1, with 14 bases aligning to TRBD2. The sequenced sample was naive CD4+ T cells from blood. The clonotype originates from a man aged 18-30 years in good health. The chain's CDR3 is CASSFTGTSGGHEQFF. CDR3 sequence (DNA): TGTGCCAGCAGCTTCACGGGGACTAGCGGGGGTCATGAGCAGTTCTTC. Looking up the rest from reference TRBV7-2 and TRBJ2-1 gives the full variable domain: GAGVSQSPSNKVTEKGKDVELRCDPISGHTALYWYRQSLGQGLEFLIYFQGNSAPDKSGLPSDRFSAERTGGSVSTLTIQRTQQEDSAVYLCASSFTGTSGGHEQFFGPGTRLTVL.